This TCR beta chain derives from a study of beta chain features in type 1 diabetes. Findings and limits, study-wide: Naive, central memory and Treg TCRB repertoires seemed to resemble each other more closely in patients than they did in healthy donors. For patients and controls alike, PCR might favor shorter templates to the same degree.

It was one heparinised blood draw, averaging about 110 mL, that each donor gave. Sorting of CD4+ naive, central memory, regulatory and stem cell-like memory cells was performed via CD45RO/CCR7/CD25/CD127/CD95/CD27. Per the germline V gene, CDR1 is SQVTM and CDR2 is ANQGSEA. The CDR3 covers 13 residues. V was pared by 7 bases and J by 2 bases, with 14 bases between. Reverse transcribing all isolated RNA meant expressed TCRB transcripts were sequenced. Sequenced by immunoSEQ multiplex PCR; TCRdb stores in-frame clones only, minus some. Seen here are roughly 400,000 clones, approximately 15% observed once, and the top ten hold about 0.018%. This clone has a handful of counts. Its target is unknown.

The sequence derives from a woman younger than 35 in good health. This sequence joins TRBV29-1 and TRBJ1-1; the D gene is possibly TRBD1 (5 bases). The sequenced sample was naive CD4+ T cells from blood. In nucleotides, the CDR3 is TGCAGCGCTATGACAGTACTAAACACTGAAGCTTTCTTT. Protein: CSAMTVLNTEAFF. The entire variable domain, with the rest obtained from reference TRBV29-1 and TRBJ1-1, is as follows: SAVISQKPSRDICQRGTSLTIQCQVDSQVTMMFWYRQQPGQSLTLIATANQGSEATYESGFVIDKFPISRPNLTFSTLTVSNMSPEDSSIYLCSAMTVLNTEAFFGQGTRLTVV.